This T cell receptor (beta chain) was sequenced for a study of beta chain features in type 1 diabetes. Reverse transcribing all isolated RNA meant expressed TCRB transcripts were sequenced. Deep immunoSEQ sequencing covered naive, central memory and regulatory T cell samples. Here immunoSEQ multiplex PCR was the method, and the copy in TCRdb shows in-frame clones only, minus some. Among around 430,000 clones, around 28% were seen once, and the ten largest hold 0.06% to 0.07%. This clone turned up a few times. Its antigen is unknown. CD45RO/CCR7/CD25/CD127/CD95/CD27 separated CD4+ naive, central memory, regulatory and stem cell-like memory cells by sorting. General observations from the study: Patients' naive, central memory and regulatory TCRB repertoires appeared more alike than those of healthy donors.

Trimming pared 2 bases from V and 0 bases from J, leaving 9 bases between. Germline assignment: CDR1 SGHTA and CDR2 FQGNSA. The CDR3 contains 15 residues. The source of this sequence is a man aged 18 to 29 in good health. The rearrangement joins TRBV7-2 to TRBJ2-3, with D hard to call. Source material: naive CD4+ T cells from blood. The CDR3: CASSLWSPSTDTQYF. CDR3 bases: TGTGCCAGCAGCTTATGGTCGCCTAGCACAGATACGCAGTATTTT.